These 23 T cell receptor beta chains came from one sample sequenced in a study of cytomegalovirus exposure and HLA in healthy donors. Vbeta (60) and Jbeta (13) primers were used in the PCR. Assay used: immunoSEQ multiplex PCR; TCRdb lists only in-frame clones, some missing. The sample has roughly 150,000 clones; just under 80% are singletons. The sequencing input was PBMCs. The receptors were sampled from a man aged 25-40 years in good health.

The chain carries TRBV7-9 and TRBJ2-1; TRBD2 might be the D (5 bases). The germline V and J ends were trimmed by 3 bases and 9 bases, with 12 bases remaining between them. Germline-derived CDR1 and CDR2 are SEHNR and FQNEAQ (reference sequence). This CDR3 contains 13 residues. The CDR3 loop reads CASSFAGSGEQFF. CDR3 in DNA: TGTGCCAGCAGCTTTGCGGGTTCCGGTGAGCAGTTCTTC.

The gene calls are TRBV6-5 and TRBJ1-2; 11 bases match TRBD1. This CDR3 region has 16 residues. Germline CDR1 reads MNHEY; CDR2 reads SVGAGI. With V trimmed by 1 base and J by 4 bases, 5 bases remained unmatched. The CDR3 reads CASSYWGQGGAYGYTF. CDR3 in DNA: TGTGCCAGCAGTTACTGGGGACAGGGGGGGGCCTATGGCTACACCTTC.

J is TRBJ1-1 and V is TRBV9; 7 bases are shared with TRBD1. J was trimmed by 4 bases and V by 4 bases; bases with no gene match: 1. The germline V gene has CDR1 SGDLS and CDR2 YYNGEE. The length of the CDR3 is 12 residues. The CDR3 DNA follows: TGTGCCAGCAGCCAGGGGGGCACTGAAGCTTTCTTT. Translating it yields CASSQGGTEAFF.

This chain uses TRBV6-5 with TRBJ1-4; tentatively, D is TRBD1 (5 bases). Between the trimmed V and J ends, which lost 2 bases and 7 bases, there was a span of 11 bases. The germline V gene encodes CDR1 MNHEY and CDR2 SVGAGI. The CDR3 is 14 amino acids. The CDR3 is CASSYGGAREKLFF. CDR3 DNA: TGTGCCAGCAGTTACGGAGGGGCGCGTGAAAAACTGTTTTTT.

The rearrangement joins TRBV7-3 to TRBJ2-1; D is possibly TRBD2 (6 bases). Looked up from germline, CDR1 is SGHTA and CDR2 is FQGTGA. The length of the CDR3 is 15 residues. Deletions cut 3 bases from V and 9 bases from J, with 18 bases between. The CDR3 sequence is CASSFGFGGFPEQFF. The CDR3 DNA reads as TGTGCCAGCAGCTTCGGCTTTGGGGGGTTCCCTGAGCAGTTCTTC.

This CDR3 is CASSPGGTGRQETQYF. The CDR3 DNA follows: TGTGCCAGCAGTCCGGGAGGGACAGGGAGACAAGAGACCCAGTACTTC. The chain carries TRBV5-4 and TRBJ2-5; the D gene is possibly TRBD1 (9 bases). Germline V CDR1 and CDR2: SGHNT, YYREEE (reference sequence). This CDR3 comprises 16 residues. The germline V and J ends were trimmed by 5 bases and 2 bases, with 19 bases remaining between them.

DNA for the CDR3: TGTGCCAGCAGCCCCTGGACAGCGAACACCGGGGAGCTGTTTTTT. It yields the protein CASSPWTANTGELFF. The chain employs TRBV7-3 and TRBJ2-2; D possibly corresponds to TRBD1 (6 bases). Trimming shortened V by 5 bases and J by 0 bases, and 10 bases separated the two germline ends. Looked up from germline, CDR1 is SGHTA and CDR2 is FQGTGA. CDR3 length: 15 amino acids.

This clone was seen just once. CDR3 loop: CASSSQRAGQPYEQYF. DNA for the CDR3: TGTGCCAGCAGCTCTCAACGTGCGGGGCAACCCTACGAGCAGTACTTC. The gene calls are TRBV7-6 and TRBJ2-7, with a tentative D call TRBD2 (6 bases). CDR1 SGHVS and CDR2 FNYEAQ come from the germline V gene. The CDR3 has 16 amino acids. Trimming cost V 4 bases and J 2 bases, with 18 bases left between them.

This clone was found a few times. The rearrangement joins TRBV6-6 to TRBJ2-7; possible D gene TRBD2, 5 bases. The CDR3 spans 14 residues. CDR1 is MNHNY and CDR2 is SVGAGI in the germline V gene (reference sequence). V dropped 4 bases and J dropped 4 bases, with 14 bases sitting between them. This CDR3 reads CASSFAGSGYEQYF. CDR3 in DNA: TGTGCCAGCAGTTTTGCGGGTTCGGGGTACGAGCAGTACTTC.

V usage is TRBV18 and J usage is TRBJ2-6; 10 positions match TRBD2. V was clipped by 0 bases and J by 0 bases; unmatched bases: 8. Germline CDR1 is KGHSH and CDR2 is LQKENI. CDR3 length: 20 residues. In DNA form, the CDR3 reads TGTGCCAGCTCACCACCGGGGATAGCGGGAGGCCGCTCTGGGGCCAACGTCCTGACTTTC. Translation: CASSPPGIAGGRSGANVLTF.

About this clone itself: At one end the junction does not follow the germline gene, possibly because of a read error. The CDR3 region is CSSSTLPGTVENNEQFF. The CDR3 nucleotides read TGTTCCAGCAGCACGCTACCCGGGACAGTGGAAAACAATGAGCAGTTCTTC. The gene calls are TRBV7-9 and TRBJ2-1; the match to TRBD1 covers 7 bases. The germline V gene encodes CDR1 SEHNR and CDR2 FQNEAQ (reference sequence). There are 17 residues in the CDR3.

This clone has more than one count but fewer than ten. The V call is TRBV5-1, the J call TRBJ2-2, with D perhaps TRBD2 (6 bases). The V gene's germline CDR1 is SGHRS and CDR2 YFSETQ. CDR3 size: 15 residues. V lost 0 bases and J lost 3, with 9 bases in between. The CDR3 DNA reads as TGCGCCAGCAGCTTGGGAGCGGGCGACACCGGGGAGCTGTTTTTT. This translates into CASSLGAGDTGELFF.

This clone showed up just once. The rearrangement uses TRBV7-3 and TRBJ2-2, with 9 bases fitting TRBD1. The trim removed 5 bases at V and 6 bases at J, leaving 7 bases unmatched. This CDR3 has 15 residues. Germline V CDR1 and CDR2: SGHTA, FQGTGA. CDR3 DNA: TGTGCCAGCAGCGCTGGGACAGGGTCCCCCGGGGAGCTGTTTTTT. Its protein is CASSAGTGSPGELFF.

The gene calls are TRBV9 and TRBJ2-7, with TRBD2 matching over 11 bases. Germline-derived CDR1 and CDR2 are SGDLS and YYNGEE. J lost 3 bases, V lost 4 bases, and 6 bases had no gene match. The CDR3 consists of 15 residues. This CDR3 is CASSLAGGAFYEQYF. The CDR3 nucleotides are TGTGCCAGCAGCCTAGCGGGGGGCGCGTTCTACGAGCAGTACTTC.

This sequence joins TRBV27 and TRBJ2-1, with TRBD2 matching 12 bases. The CDR3 totals 14 residues. Trimming removed 6 bases from V and 8 bases from J; junction bases left unmatched: 5. Germline V lookup: CDR1 MNHEY, CDR2 SMNVEV (reference sequence). CDR3 sequence reads: CASRLAGGGYEQFF. The CDR3 DNA reads as TGTGCCAGCAGACTAGCGGGAGGAGGGTATGAGCAGTTCTTC.

The chain employs TRBV11-2 and TRBJ1-1; D may be TRBD1 (5 bases). The CDR3 is 12 amino acids. Germline CDR1 and CDR2: SGHAT and FQNNGV. V lost 5 bases and J lost 11, with 15 bases in between. The CDR3 sequence: CASSPPPRGAFF. The DNA for the CDR3 is TGTGCCAGCAGCCCTCCGCCACGGGGGGCTTTCTTT.

Comment on this clone: One end of the junction is discordant with germline, which a read error may explain. The chain is built from TRBV7-2 and TRBJ2-3; the D gene is possibly TRBD2 (6 bases). The CDR3 covers 14 residues. CDR1 and CDR2 from the germline V gene are SGHTA and FQGNSA. CDR3 sequence reads: CASSPLASSDAQYF. The DNA of the CDR3 is TGTGCCAGCAGCCCACTAGCTTCGTCAGATGCGCAGTATTTT.

The V call is TRBV27, the J call TRBJ1-5; maybe TRBD1 (5 bases). Germline CDR1 MNHEY, CDR2 SMNVEV (reference sequence). V was cut by 3 bases and J by 2 bases, with 11 bases left in between. The CDR3 runs to 15 residues. CDR3 sequence: CASSLGGSGNQPQHF. The DNA of the CDR3 is TGTGCCAGCAGTTTGGGGGGTAGCGGCAATCAGCCCCAGCATTTT.

This chain joins TRBV18 and TRBJ2-5, with 9 bases aligning to TRBD1. The assigned J gene may be wrong: the sequence end matches TRBJ2-7 better. This CDR3 has 15 residues. Germline V lookup: CDR1 KGHSH, CDR2 LQKENI. The DNA for the CDR3 is TGTGCCAGCTCACCACCGGGACAGGGCCGTGACGAGCAGTACTTC. This gives the protein CASSPPGQGRDEQYF.

CDR3 DNA: TGTGCCAGCAGCCTCGGGGACAGGTACTACGAGCAGTACTTC. Translating gives CASSLGDRYYEQYF. The V call is TRBV11-2, the J call TRBJ2-7; the match to TRBD1 covers 8 bases. This CDR3 is built from 14 residues. The germline V gene has CDR1 SGHAT and CDR2 FQNNGV. After removal of 5 bases from V and 3 bases from J, the junction contained 6 bases not matched to a gene.

The J gene is TRBJ2-1, the V gene TRBV15; 8 nucleotides line up with TRBD2. J was trimmed by 8 bases and V by 1 base; bases with no gene match: 10. Germline-derived CDR1 and CDR2 are LNHNV and YYDKDF (reference sequence). The CDR3 runs to 16 residues. The CDR3 sequence is CATSRGGSGNSYEQFF. The CDR3 DNA follows: TGTGCCACCAGCAGAGGAGGTAGCGGGAACTCTTATGAGCAGTTCTTC.

The chain couples TRBV29-1 to TRBJ2-7; a weak D match, TRBD2 (6 bases). Between the trimmed V and J ends, which lost 5 bases and 1 base, there was a span of 12 bases. Per germline, CDR1 SQVTM and CDR2 ANQGSEA. The CDR3 runs 13 residues. The DNA for the CDR3 is TGCAGCGTTACTAGCACGTATTCCTACGAGCAGTACTTC. Amino acid sequence: CSVTSTYSYEQYF.

J is TRBJ2-3 and V is TRBV11-3; 8 positions match TRBD1. The V gene's germline CDR1 is SGHNT and CDR2 YENEEA. The CDR3 runs 17 residues. Germline trimming cut 5 bases from V and 4 bases from J; bases unmatched to any gene: 14. CDR3 protein: CASSTKDWQGAADTQYF. The CDR3, as DNA: TGTGCCAGCAGCACGAAAGATTGGCAGGGGGCCGCAGATACGCAGTATTTT. The complete variable domain, with remaining parts taken from reference TRBV11-3 and TRBJ2-3, reads EAGVVQSPRYKIIEKKQPVAFWCNPISGHNTLYWYLQNLGQGPELLIRYENEEAVDDSQLPKDRFSAERLKGVDSTLKIQPAELGDSAVYLCASSTKDWQGAADTQYFGPGTRLTVL.